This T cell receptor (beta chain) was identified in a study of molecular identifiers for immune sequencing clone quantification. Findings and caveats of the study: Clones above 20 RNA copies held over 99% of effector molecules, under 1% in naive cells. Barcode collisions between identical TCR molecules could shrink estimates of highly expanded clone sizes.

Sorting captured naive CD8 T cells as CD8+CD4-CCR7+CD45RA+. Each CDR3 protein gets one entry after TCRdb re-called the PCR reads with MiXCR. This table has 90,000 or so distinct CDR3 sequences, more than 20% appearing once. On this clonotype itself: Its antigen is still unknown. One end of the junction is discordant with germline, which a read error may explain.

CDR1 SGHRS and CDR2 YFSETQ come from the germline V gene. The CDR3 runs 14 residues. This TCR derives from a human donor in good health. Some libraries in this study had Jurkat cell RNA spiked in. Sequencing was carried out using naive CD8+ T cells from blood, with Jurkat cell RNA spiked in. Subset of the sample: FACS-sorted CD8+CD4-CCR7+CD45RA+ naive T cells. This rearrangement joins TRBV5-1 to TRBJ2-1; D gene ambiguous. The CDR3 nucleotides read TGCGCCAGCAGCTTGGTTGGTCTCTACAATGGGCAGTTCTTC. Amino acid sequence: CASSLVGLYNGQFF.